Shown below are 27 T cell receptor beta chains from a single sample sequenced in a study of cytomegalovirus exposure and HLA in healthy donors. TCRdb keeps only in-frame clones here, not all; method: immunoSEQ multiplex PCR. This sample has some 150,000 clones; 87% occur once, and the top ten carry less than 5.5%. Sequencing was carried out using PBMCs. The receptors shown here come from a man between 18 and 29 years old in good health and CMV-seropositive.

The chain employs TRBV14 and TRBJ2-1; 8 nucleotides line up with TRBD2. The CDR3 has 21 residues. J was trimmed by 3 bases and V by 1 base; bases with no gene match: 20. The germline V gene encodes CDR1 SGHDN and CDR2 FVKESK. As DNA, the CDR3 is TGTGCCAGCAGCCAAGCCACTAGCGGACTCTATACAAACCCCCTCTACAATGAGCAGTTCTTC. Its protein product is CASSQATSGLYTNPLYNEQFF. Based on the CDR3 plus reference TRBV14 and TRBJ2-1, the full variable domain is EAGVTQFPSHSVIEKGQTVTLRCDPISGHDNLYWYRRVMGKEIKFLLHFVKESKQDESGMPNNRFLAERTGGTYSTLKVQPAELEDSGVYFCASSQATSGLYTNPLYNEQFFGPGTRLTVL.

The genes are TRBV28 and TRBJ2-3; TRBD2 matches 10 bases. Germline CDR1 MDHEN, CDR2 SYDVKM. The CDR3 runs 15 residues. Trimming cost V 5 bases and J 1 base; bases outside gene matches: 3. The CDR3 nucleotides read TGTGCCAGCAGTGCCGGGACTAGCGGCACAGATACGCAGTATTTT. It translates to CASSAGTSGTDTQYF.

This chain connects TRBV7-2 to TRBJ2-1; D gene uncertain. Trimming took 5 bases from V and 10 from J, leaving 12 bases between them. Germline CDR1 SGHTA, CDR2 FQGNSA. This CDR3 comprises 12 residues. The CDR3 DNA sequence: TGTGCCAGCAGCCCCCAGTTGACAGAGCAGTTCTTC. Translation: CASSPQLTEQFF.

The rearrangement uses TRBV2 and TRBJ1-5; D may be TRBD1 (6 bases). Germline CDR1 reads SNHLY; CDR2 reads FYNNEI. CDR3 length equals 13 residues. With 4 bases removed from V and 9 bases from J, the gap between germline ends came to 13 bases. CDR3 in DNA: TGTGCCAGCAGTGTAAAGGGGGGGCGGCCCCAGCATTTT. Translated: CASSVKGGRPQHF.

The V call is TRBV6-4, the J call TRBJ2-1, with D perhaps matching TRBD2 (5 bases). Germline loops: CDR1 MRHNA, CDR2 SNTAGT. The CDR3 has 16 residues. Trimming shortened V by 0 bases and J by 1 base, and 10 bases separated the two germline ends. The CDR3 loop is CASSDSGIKSYNEQFF. The CDR3 region has the DNA TGTGCCAGCAGTGACTCCGGGATTAAGTCCTACAATGAGCAGTTCTTC.

The chain is built from TRBV28 and TRBJ2-7; tentative D call: TRBD2 (6 bases). The CDR3 covers 14 residues. The V gene's germline CDR1 is MDHEN and CDR2 SYDVKM. Trimming stripped 3 bases from V and 3 bases from J, with 12 bases between. CDR3 protein: CASSLRGRHYEQYF. The CDR3 DNA reads as TGTGCCAGCAGTTTGCGGGGACGGCACTACGAGCAGTACTTC. Supplemented by reference TRBV28 and TRBJ2-7, the full variable domain reads DVKVTQSSRYLVKRTGEKVFLECVQDMDHENMFWYRQDPGLGLRLIYFSYDVKMKEKGDIPEGYSVSREKKERFSLILESASTNQTSMYLCASSLRGRHYEQYFGPGTRLTVT.

The chain is built from TRBV30 and TRBJ2-5; D perhaps matches TRBD2 (6 bases). From germline, CDR1 is GTSNPN and CDR2 SVGIG (reference sequence). CDR3 length equals 14 residues. Trimming cost V 4 bases and J 5 bases, with 17 bases left between them. The CDR3 DNA follows: TGTGCCTGGATAGGCGTACGGGAGAGCGAGACCCAGTACTTC. Protein: CAWIGVRESETQYF.

This chain uses TRBV6-1 with TRBJ2-7; a weak D match, TRBD2 (6 bases). V lost 5 bases and J lost 0, with 11 bases in between. Germline V gives CDR1 MNHNS, CDR2 SASEGT. The CDR3 has 14 residues. The CDR3 is CASSTRESSYEQYF. The CDR3, as DNA: TGTGCCAGCAGTACCCGGGAGAGCTCCTACGAGCAGTACTTC.

This clone came up once. The genes are TRBV19 and TRBJ1-1; the D is unclear. The germline gives CDR1 LNHDA, CDR2 SQIVND (reference sequence). The CDR3 totals 14 residues. V shed 4 bases and J shed 1 base, with 10 bases lying between them. The CDR3 coding sequence is TGTGCCAGTAGTAACGACTTAGCGAACACTGAAGCTTTCTTT. Encoded protein: CASSNDLANTEAFF.

This clone was counted only a few times. The CDR3 here is CATEEFYNYGYTF. CDR3 nucleotide sequence: TGTGCCACTGAGGAGTTTTATAACTATGGCTACACCTTC. The chain is built from TRBV28 and TRBJ1-2; no reliable D call. Trimming stripped 10 bases from V and 1 base from J, with 13 bases between. Germline CDR1 MDHEN, CDR2 SYDVKM. This CDR3 spans 13 amino acids.

The CDR3 region is CASNHKGGRNEQFF. As DNA, the CDR3 is TGTGCCAGCAACCACAAGGGGGGGCGTAATGAGCAGTTCTTC. The chain links TRBV7-9 to TRBJ2-1, with D perhaps TRBD2 (7 bases). The CDR3 extends over 14 amino acids. Trimming shortened V by 7 bases and J by 7 bases, and 17 bases separated the two germline ends. Per the germline V gene, CDR1 is SEHNR and CDR2 is FQNEAQ (reference sequence).

By share, this clone ranks as medium-sized. The gene calls are TRBV28 and TRBJ1-2; no reliable D call. This CDR3 is built from 14 residues. The V end lost 2 bases, the J end lost 2 bases, and 9 bases lay between the germline ends. The V gene's germline CDR1 is MDHEN and CDR2 SYDVKM. CDR3 coding DNA: TGTGCCAGCAGTTTACATCCGGGGAACTATGGCTACACCTTC. Its translation is CASSLHPGNYGYTF.

A few counts support this clone. The V and J genes are TRBV28 and TRBJ1-2; D is unclear. CDR1 and CDR2 (germline): MDHEN, SYDVKM. The CDR3 length is 10 residues. V lost 6 bases to trimming and J lost 8 bases, with 7 bases between them. The CDR3 region is CASSGSGYTF. The CDR3 nucleotides read TGTGCCAGCAGCGGGAGCGGCTACACCTTC.

The chain has TRBV30 and TRBJ2-1; 10 bases match TRBD2. V shed 0 bases, J shed 1 base, and the junction held 12 bases outside the gene matches. Germline CDR1 reads GTSNPN; CDR2 reads SVGIG (reference sequence). There are 19 residues in the CDR3. CDR3 sequence reads: CAWSVPSGSGGGSYNEQFF. The CDR3 coding sequence is TGTGCCTGGAGTGTACCTAGCGGGAGCGGGGGAGGGTCCTACAATGAGCAGTTCTTC.

This chain uses TRBV6-5 with TRBJ2-3; 7 bases are a match to TRBD2. V was pared by 5 bases and J by 0 bases, with 2 bases of the junction left unmatched. Per germline, CDR1 MNHEY and CDR2 SVGAGI. The CDR3 is 14 residues long. CDR3 residues: CASSRGRSTDTQYF. CDR3 DNA: TGTGCCAGCAGTCGCGGGAGAAGCACAGATACGCAGTATTTT.

In DNA, the CDR3 is TGTGCCAGCAGTCTCACATATGGGAGCTACAATGAGCAGTTCTTC. This codes for CASSLTYGSYNEQFF. The chain uses TRBV6-5 and TRBJ2-1; possible D gene TRBD2, 5 bases. CDR1 is MNHEY, CDR2 SVGAGI, per germline. The CDR3 length is 15 residues. V was shortened by 5 bases and J by 3 bases, with 14 bases between the two germline ends.

This clone has more than one count but fewer than ten. The chain recombines TRBV14 with TRBJ2-7; 10 bases are a match to TRBD2. Trimming took 8 bases from V and 8 from J; bases not matched to a gene: 15. This CDR3 spans 15 amino acids. Germline V lookup: CDR1 SGHDN, CDR2 FVKESK. The CDR3 DNA is TGTGCCAGCGGATCAGGAGGGCTAGCGGGAGCAAAGCAGTACTTC. Residues: CASGSGGLAGAKQYF.

V usage is TRBV19 and J usage is TRBJ1-5; unclear D gene. CDR3 length: 16 amino acids. Germline CDR1 and CDR2: LNHDA and SQIVND (reference sequence). The V and J ends lost 3 bases and 2 bases respectively, with 14 bases between them. CDR3 DNA: TGTGCCAGTAGTATGAATCGGGGAACGGGCAATCAGCCCCAGCATTTT. Residues: CASSMNRGTGNQPQHF.

The chain joins TRBV7-3 to TRBJ1-4, with D unresolved. Deletions cut 4 bases from V and 4 bases from J, with 7 bases between. The CDR3 is 13 residues long. Germline CDR1 reads SGHTA; CDR2 reads FQGTGA. The CDR3 is CASSSGVNEKLFF. DNA for the CDR3: TGTGCCAGCAGCTCGGGAGTTAATGAAAAACTGTTTTTT. The full variable domain, its missing parts supplied by reference TRBV7-3 and TRBJ1-4, is GAGVSQTPSNKVTEKGKYVELRCDPISGHTALYWYRQSLGQGPEFLIYFQGTGAADDSGLPNDRFFAVRPEGSVSTLKIQRTERGDSAVYLCASSSGVNEKLFFGSGTQLSVL.

The rearrangement joins TRBV11-2 to TRBJ1-1, with 7 positions matching TRBD1. CDR3 length: 15 residues. V was pared by 0 bases and J by 4 bases, with 5 bases of the junction left unmatched. Germline V gene sequence: CDR1 SGHAT, CDR2 FQNNGV. The CDR3 spells CASSLDRQGGTEAFF. The CDR3 DNA reads TGTGCCAGCAGCTTAGATAGGCAGGGGGGCACTGAAGCTTTCTTT.

The chain couples TRBV7-6 to TRBJ2-7, with TRBD2 identical over 7 bases. Germline CDR1 is SGHVS and CDR2 is FNYEAQ. The CDR3 contains 14 residues. Germline trimming cut 1 base from V and 5 bases from J; bases unmatched to any gene: 5. In DNA form, the CDR3 reads TGTGCCAGCAGCTTAGATCGACTAGCTAACGAGCAGTACTTC. It specifies CASSLDRLANEQYF.

This rearrangement joins TRBV25-1 to TRBJ2-6; 10 nucleotides line up with TRBD1. The V segment lost 2 bases and the J segment 2 bases; nucleotides outside the gene matches: 6. The length of the CDR3 is 18 residues. CDR1 and CDR2 (germline): MGHDK, SYGVNS. CDR3 region: CASSERETGGPGANVLTF. CDR3 coding DNA: TGTGCCAGCAGTGAAAGGGAGACAGGGGGCCCTGGGGCCAACGTCCTGACTTTC.

The rearrangement links TRBV7-9 to TRBJ2-7; 10 bases fit TRBD2. Germline V CDR1 and CDR2: SEHNR, FQNEAQ (reference sequence). The CDR3 spans 17 residues. V lost 0 bases to trimming and J lost 1 base; unmatched junction nucleotides: 6. CDR3: CASSLARGSGGSYEQYF. Written as DNA, the CDR3 is TGTGCCAGCAGCTTAGCGCGGGGTAGCGGGGGGTCCTACGAGCAGTACTTC.

V gene TRBV5-1 combines with J gene TRBJ1-2; D gene unclear. The V gene's germline CDR1 is SGHRS and CDR2 YFSETQ. CDR3 length equals 13 residues. V lost 0 bases, J lost 4 bases, and 7 bases lay in between. CDR3 sequence (DNA): TGCGCCAGCAGCTTGGATTCCATCTATGGCTACACCTTC. Its protein product is CASSLDSIYGYTF.

The chain employs TRBV19 and TRBJ1-5; no clear D gene. Germline V gives CDR1 LNHDA, CDR2 SQIVND (reference sequence). V shed 1 base and J shed 7 bases, with 5 bases lying between them. CDR3 length: 12 amino acids. The CDR3 region is CASSIARQPQHF. CDR3 in DNA: TGTGCCAGTAGTATAGCCAGGCAGCCCCAGCATTTT. The full variable domain, with the rest looked up from reference TRBV19 and TRBJ1-5, is DGGITQSPKYLFRKEGQNVTLSCEQNLNHDAMYWYRQDPGQGLRLIYYSQIVNDFQKGDIAEGYSVSREKKESFPLTVTSAQKNPTAFYLCASSIARQPQHFGDGTRLSIL.

This clone appeared once. This chain links TRBV28 with TRBJ1-1, with unresolved D. This CDR3 is built from 12 residues. The germline gives CDR1 MDHEN, CDR2 SYDVKM. V was trimmed by 6 bases and J by 3 bases, leaving 8 bases between them. The CDR3, as DNA: TGTGCCAGCAGCCCTTTAGACACTGAAGCTTTCTTT. Translation: CASSPLDTEAFF. Full variable domain (remainder filled in from reference TRBV28 and TRBJ1-1): DVKVTQSSRYLVKRTGEKVFLECVQDMDHENMFWYRQDPGLGLRLIYFSYDVKMKEKGDIPEGYSVSREKKERFSLILESASTNQTSMYLCASSPLDTEAFFGQGTRLTVV.

This clone was seen a few times. This rearrangement joins TRBV19 to TRBJ2-7, with D maybe TRBD1 (5 bases). Trimming took 9 bases from V and 9 from J, leaving 12 bases between them. The CDR3 has 10 amino acids. Germline V gene lookup returns CDR1 LNHDA and CDR2 SQIVND (reference sequence). The CDR3 sequence: CASGDSTQYF. The DNA of the CDR3 is TGTGCCAGCGGCGACAGCACGCAGTACTTC.